Given below is one TCR beta chain in context. The sample belongs to a study of T cell repertoires in MIS-A myocarditis. TCRdb's copy holds only in-frame clones and misses some; the assay was immunoSEQ multiplex PCR. The sample lists 15,000 or so clones, around 69% seen once, with around 59% in the top ten. The CDR3 consists of 13 residues. Trimming shortened V by 2 bases and J by 5 bases, and 9 bases separated the two germline ends. Germline V gives CDR1 MDHEN, CDR2 SYDVKM. The V gene is TRBV28, the J gene TRBJ1-1; D is ambiguous. This TCR was sampled from a man aged 18 to 29 with fulminant myocarditis from multisystem inflammatory syndrome in adults (MIS-A) after COVID-19. Material for sequencing was left ventricle heart tissue obtained at autopsy. The DNA of the CDR3 is TGTGCCAGCAGTTTACAGGACGGGACTGAAGCTTTCTTT. It yields the protein CASSLQDGTEAFF.